The present entry profiles one T cell receptor beta chain with its context. This CDR3 contains 18 residues. CDR1 and CDR2 from the germline V gene are MNHEY and SVGEGT. V dropped 6 bases and J dropped 0 bases, with 21 bases sitting between them. The data belong to a study of blood T cell repertoires in COVID-19. Across the study: Samples came from the United States, Italy and Spain, spanning acute and convalescent COVID-19. The analysed material was cDNA or gDNA that came from T cells, B-cell-depleted T cells, or PBMCs.

Per the authors' pipeline: For nucleated cells, counts were estimated from reference gene primer amplification. Clones were read by immunoSEQ multiplex PCR, and TCRdb kept only the in-frame ones, dropping some. V and J calls and clone size are given by that table; D and trimming were obtained from the DNA. This repertoire shows tens of thousands of clones, 89% found once; its top ten account for roughly 3.5%. The origin of this receptor is a woman in her 70s with acute or convalescent COVID-19. Sequencing used peripheral blood. The V call is TRBV6-2 or TRBV6-3, the J call TRBJ2-4, with a weak D call TRBD1 (7 bases). The CDR3 sequence is CASSPRLGGTLAKNIQYF. The CDR3 bases are TGTGCCAGCAGCCCAAGACTAGGGGGCACTTTAGCCAAAAACATTCAGTACTTC.